These 22 T cell receptor beta chains were sequenced from one sample in a study of T cells in Graves' hyperthyroidism and ophthalmopathy. RNA transcripts were the template for amplifying TCR beta CDR3 regions. The study used the HTBI primer set for a first-round RT-PCR of the TCR CDR3. From the multiplex PCR reads, TCRdb called clonotypes with MiXCR, one entry per CDR3 protein. The sample holds 200,000 to 300,000 distinct CDR3 sequences, approximately 23% seen once. The sample taken for sequencing was blood. The receptors stem from a woman aged 40-49 years with Graves' ophthalmopathy.

With regard to this clonotype: Its ends do not fully match the called genes, so a read error is possible. The chain's CDR3 is CVSSPTGTTTGELFF. The CDR3, as DNA: TGTGTCAGCAGCCCCACCGGGACTACTACCGGGGAGCTGTTTTTT. This rearrangement joins TRBV6-4 to TRBJ2-2; 7 nucleotides agree with TRBD2. There are 15 residues in the CDR3. From germline, CDR1 is MRHNA and CDR2 SNTAGT.

This clonotype was observed at least ten times. CDR3 protein: CASSISATANVLTF. CDR3 DNA: TGTGCCAGTAGTATCTCTGCAACCGCCAACGTCCTGACTTTC. The chain joins TRBV19 to TRBJ2-6; D gene uncertain. Trimming removed 3 bases from V and 7 bases from J, with 10 bases in between. In germline, CDR1 is LNHDA, CDR2 SQIVND (reference sequence). This CDR3 region has 14 residues.

This clonotype was detected many times. The chain couples TRBV19 to TRBJ2-1, with a weak D call TRBD1 (6 bases). Germline CDR1 is LNHDA and CDR2 is SQIVND (reference sequence). The CDR3 contains 15 residues. The V and J ends lost 3 bases and 8 bases respectively, with 17 bases between them. CDR3 residues: CASSIGSGVGDEQFF. CDR3 bases: TGTGCCAGTAGTATTGGTTCAGGGGTGGGCGATGAGCAGTTCTTC.

The chain uses TRBV3-1 and TRBJ1-2; D unresolved. V dropped 3 bases and J dropped 6 bases, with 5 bases sitting between them. Germline V lookup: CDR1 LGHDT, CDR2 YNNKEL (reference sequence). The CDR3 is made up of 11 amino acids. This CDR3 is CASSHPDGYTF. The CDR3 DNA sequence: TGTGCCAGCAGCCATCCAGATGGCTACACCTTC.

The chain carries TRBV29-1 and TRBJ1-1; D remains ambiguous. Looked up from germline, CDR1 is SQVTM and CDR2 is ANQGSEA. V was clipped by 4 bases and J by 6 bases, with 6 bases between them. The length of the CDR3 is 10 residues. The DNA of the CDR3 is TGCAGCGTTGTTGGATCTGAAGCTTTCTTT. Its protein is CSVVGSEAFF.

This clonotype was detected once. The V and J genes are TRBV6-1 and TRBJ2-5, with 8 positions matching TRBD1. Per the germline V gene, CDR1 is MNHNS and CDR2 is SASEGT. The CDR3 sequence is 14 residues long. V shed 3 bases, J shed 3 bases, and the junction held 3 bases outside the gene matches. The CDR3 loop is CASSDRGQEETQYF. CDR3 nucleotides: TGTGCCAGCAGTGACAGGGGGCAAGAAGAGACCCAGTACTTC.

Ten or more counts support this clonotype. J is TRBJ1-1 and V is TRBV4-2; unclear D gene. The CDR3 extends over 14 amino acids. Trimming pared 1 base from V and 0 bases from J, leaving 6 bases between. Looked up from germline, CDR1 is LGHNA and CDR2 is YNFKEQ. The CDR3, as DNA: TGTGCCAGCAGCCAAGGCATTATGAACACTGAAGCTTTCTTT. Translating gives CASSQGIMNTEAFF.

The chain combines TRBV12-3 or TRBV12-4 with TRBJ2-5, with D perhaps TRBD2 (5 bases). V was trimmed by 7 bases and J by 4 bases, leaving 28 bases between them. The length of the CDR3 is 18 residues. CDR3 in DNA: TGTGCCAGCATTCAACCGAACCTCCGGGGAAGCGGTGGAGAGACCCAGTACTTC. Translated: CASIQPNLRGSGGETQYF.

Comments on this clonotype: One base away lies a much larger clone, so this may be a sequencing read error. The V gene is TRBV28, the J gene TRBJ2-7, with 11 bases lining up with TRBD2. Germline loops: CDR1 MDHEN, CDR2 SYDVKM. The CDR3 sequence is 14 residues long. Germline trimming cut 5 bases from V and 6 bases from J; bases unmatched to any gene: 6. The CDR3 sequence is CASSIAGGSREQYF. In DNA form, the CDR3 reads TGTGCCAGCAGTATAGCGGGAGGGTCCCGCGAGCAGTACTTC.

The gene calls are TRBV5-8 and TRBJ2-5, with TRBD1 as a possible D gene (5 bases). The germline CDR1 and CDR2 sequences are SGHTS and YDEGEE. The CDR3 totals 12 residues. Trimming took 6 bases from V and 2 from J, leaving 8 bases between them. The CDR3 DNA reads TGTGCCAGCATCAGGGTTCAAGAGACCCAGTACTTC. Protein: CASIRVQETQYF.

This clonotype was seen at least ten times. V gene TRBV10-3 combines with J gene TRBJ1-3; D is unclear. CDR3 length equals 18 residues. Trimming cost V 2 bases and J 0 bases, with 17 bases left between them. In germline, CDR1 is ENHRY, CDR2 SYGVKD. This CDR3 is CAISEIQSQVVSGNTIYF. For the CDR3, the DNA is TGTGCCATCAGTGAGATTCAATCCCAGGTAGTCTCTGGAAACACCATATATTTT.

This clonotype was recorded at least ten times. The chain combines TRBV20-1 with TRBJ2-5; D is unclear. The V end lost 0 bases, the J end lost 2 bases, and 13 bases lay between the germline ends. The germline V gene has CDR1 DFQATT and CDR2 SNEGSKA (reference sequence). CDR3 length equals 15 residues. The CDR3 spells CSAREGQLNQETQYF. Here the CDR3 DNA reads TGCAGTGCTAGAGAAGGTCAGCTGAATCAAGAGACCCAGTACTTC.

This clonotype occurred many times. V and J are TRBV30 and TRBJ1-1; unclear D gene. Germline V gene data show CDR1 as GTSNPN and CDR2 as SVGIG (reference sequence). With 0 bases removed from V and 0 bases from J, the gap between germline ends came to 5 bases. This CDR3 has 13 residues. CDR3 DNA sequence: TGTGCCTGGAGTGTGCTGATGAACACTGAAGCTTTCTTT. This translates into CAWSVLMNTEAFF.

Many counts were recorded for this clonotype. The rearrangement links TRBV7-3 to TRBJ1-2; 9 bases agree with TRBD1. Germline V gene lookup returns CDR1 SGHTA and CDR2 FQGTGA. CDR3 size: 13 residues. The V and J ends lost 5 bases and 7 bases, in that order; junction bases with no gene match: 5. The CDR3 reads CASSPNRGPGYTF. Written as DNA, the CDR3 is TGTGCCAGCAGCCCCAACAGGGGGCCTGGCTACACCTTC.

To note about this clonotype: One end of the junction is discordant with germline, which a read error may explain. This rearrangement joins TRBV6-5 to TRBJ1-2; 9 bases fit TRBD1. The germline V gene has CDR1 MNHEY and CDR2 SVGAGI. The CDR3 length is 15 residues. The CDR3, as DNA: TGTGCCAGCAGTTACTCAGGACAGGGGTCCTATGGCTACAACTTC. It yields the protein CASSYSGQGSYGYNF.

The chain couples TRBV6-4 to TRBJ1-1; D is undetermined. V gave up 3 bases and J gave up 11 bases, with 7 bases separating them. The CDR3 length is 10 residues. CDR1 and CDR2 (germline): MRHNA, SNTAGT. CDR3 sequence (DNA): TGTGCCAGCAGTGAAATGGTTGCTTTCTTT. Translation: CASSEMVAFF.

This clonotype was observed at least ten times. The V and J genes are TRBV7-9 and TRBJ1-1; D is ambiguous. The V end lost 5 bases, the J end lost 5 bases, and 12 bases lay between the germline ends. In germline, CDR1 is SEHNR, CDR2 FQNEAQ (reference sequence). The CDR3 is 13 amino acids. The DNA for the CDR3 is TGTGCCAGCAGCAGAGGGCCTGGGACTGAAGCTTTCTTT. It translates to CASSRGPGTEAFF.

This clonotype was counted ten times or more. The chain couples TRBV10-3 to TRBJ1-3; no clear D gene. This CDR3 is 16 amino acids long. The ends were cut back, 0 bases at V and 0 bases at J, with 9 bases in the middle. CDR1 is ENHRY, CDR2 SYGVKD, per germline. The CDR3 region is CAISESFWDSGNTIYF. As DNA, the CDR3 is TGTGCCATCAGTGAGTCGTTCTGGGACTCTGGAAACACCATATATTTT.

Only a few counts were recorded for this clonotype. V usage is TRBV24-1 and J usage is TRBJ2-5; D possibly corresponds to TRBD2 (5 bases). The germline CDR1 and CDR2 sequences are KGHDR and SFDVKD. V lost 1 base, J lost 2 bases, and 10 bases lay in between. The CDR3 loop spans 15 amino acids. Written as DNA, the CDR3 is TGTGCCACCAGTGATTTCTTAACGGGGCAAGAGACCCAGTACTTC. Translated: CATSDFLTGQETQYF.

This clonotype was observed many times. The chain joins TRBV7-3 to TRBJ2-5, with 8 bases aligning to TRBD1. Germline-derived CDR1 and CDR2 are SGHTA and FQGTGA. Trimming removed 2 bases from V and 1 base from J; junction bases left unmatched: 6. The CDR3 length is 16 residues. CDR3 sequence reads: CASSLGWTGSQETQYF. The CDR3 coding sequence is TGTGCCAGCAGCTTAGGGTGGACAGGGTCCCAAGAGACCCAGTACTTC. Combining the CDR3 with reference TRBV7-3 and TRBJ2-5 gives the whole variable domain GAGVSQTPSNKVTEKGKYVELRCDPISGHTALYWYRQSLGQGPEFLIYFQGTGAADDSGLPNDRFFAVRPEGSVSTLKIQRTERGDSAVYLCASSLGWTGSQETQYFGPGTRLLVL.

In its sample, this clonotype was seen many times. The V and J genes are TRBV24-1 and TRBJ2-6; unclear D gene. Looked up from germline, CDR1 is KGHDR and CDR2 is SFDVKD. The CDR3 has 17 residues. Trimming stripped 4 bases from V and 0 bases from J, with 12 bases between. For the CDR3, the DNA is TGTGCCACCAGTGACCCCCCACAGTACTCTGGGGCCAACGTCCTGACTTTC. As protein: CATSDPPQYSGANVLTF.

This clonotype was found many times. The chain employs TRBV29-1 and TRBJ2-7, with a tentative D call TRBD2 (6 bases). V gave up 3 bases and J gave up 1 base, with 10 bases separating them. Germline CDR1 reads SQVTM; CDR2 reads ANQGSEA. The CDR3 extends over 13 amino acids. The CDR3 loop reads CSVDSSESYEQYF. CDR3 DNA sequence: TGCAGCGTTGATTCTAGCGAATCCTACGAGCAGTACTTC.